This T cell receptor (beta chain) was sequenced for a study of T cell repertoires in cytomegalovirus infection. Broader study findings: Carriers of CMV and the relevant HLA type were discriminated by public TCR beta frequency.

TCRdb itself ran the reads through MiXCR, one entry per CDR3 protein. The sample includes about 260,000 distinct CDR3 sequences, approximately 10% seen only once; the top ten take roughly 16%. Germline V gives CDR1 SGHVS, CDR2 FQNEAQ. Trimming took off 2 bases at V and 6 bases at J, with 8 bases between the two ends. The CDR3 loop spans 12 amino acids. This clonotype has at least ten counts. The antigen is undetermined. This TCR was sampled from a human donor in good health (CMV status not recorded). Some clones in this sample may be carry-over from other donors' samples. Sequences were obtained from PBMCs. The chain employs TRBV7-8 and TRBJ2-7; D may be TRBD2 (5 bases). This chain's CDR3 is CASSLTRGEQYF. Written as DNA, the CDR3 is TGTGCCAGCAGCTTAACACGGGGCGAGCAGTACTTC.